This passage covers 15 T cell receptor beta chains from one sample sequenced in a study of response to subunit inactivated influenza vaccine. TCRdb processed the RT-PCR reads anew with MiXCR; each CDR3 protein has one entry. The sample has hundreds of thousands of distinct CDR3 sequences; 16% are singletons. This specimen was CD4+ T cells sorted from PBMCs, taken around 2 years after vaccination. The receptor set was obtained from a man between 50 and 69 years old who received an inactivated influenza vaccine.

The rearrangement links TRBV27 to TRBJ1-5; no reliable D call. Looked up from germline, CDR1 is MNHEY and CDR2 is SMNVEV (reference sequence). Trimming cost V 6 bases and J 0 bases, with 6 bases left between them. The CDR3 sequence is 13 residues long. The CDR3 coding sequence is TGTGCCAGCAGGAAGACTAGCAATCAGCCCCAGCATTTT. It encodes CASRKTSNQPQHF.

The table lists this clonotype with a few counts. The chain uses TRBV10-2 and TRBJ2-3; possibly TRBD1 for D (6 bases). The length of the CDR3 is 15 residues. CDR1 WSHSY and CDR2 SAAADI come from the germline V gene. V was trimmed by 8 bases and J by 1 base, leaving 16 bases between them. The CDR3 DNA reads TGCGCCAGCGGCCTACAGGGAACAGGCACAGATACGCAGTATTTT. This encodes CASGLQGTGTDTQYF.

The J gene is TRBJ2-4, the V gene TRBV7-2; the D call may be TRBD1 or TRBD2 (6 bases each). This CDR3 has 14 amino acids. With 5 bases removed from V and 10 bases from J, the gap between germline ends came to 18 bases. CDR1 and CDR2 from the germline V gene are SGHTA and FQGNSA. The CDR3 here is CASSPRDTGGIQYF. The DNA for the CDR3 is TGTGCCAGCAGCCCCAGGGACACCGGGGGAATTCAGTACTTC.

This clonotype was counted a few times. This chain connects TRBV12-3 or TRBV12-4 to TRBJ2-7; 13 positions agree with TRBD2. V lost 7 bases and J lost 12; bases outside the gene matches: 9. This CDR3 comprises 13 residues. Here the CDR3 DNA reads TGTGCCAGCACCAGGGGACTAGCGGGACTTCGGTACTTC. Amino acids: CASTRGLAGLRYF.

This clonotype occurred a few times. The V call is TRBV12-3 or TRBV12-4, the J call TRBJ2-4; D may be TRBD2 (5 bases). V lost 4 bases and J lost 0, with 10 bases in between. This CDR3 comprises 15 residues. Here the CDR3 reads CASSSGLLAKNIQYF. Written as DNA, the CDR3 is TGTGCCAGCAGTTCCGGACTCTTAGCCAAAAACATTCAGTACTTC.

The rearrangement uses TRBV3-1 and TRBJ2-5; a possible D gene is TRBD2 (5 bases). Between the trimmed V and J ends, which lost 7 bases and 2 bases, there was a span of 14 bases. Germline values: CDR1 LGHDT, CDR2 YNNKEL (reference sequence). The length of the CDR3 is 14 residues. CDR3 amino acids: CASKGAGRQETQYF. DNA of the CDR3: TGTGCCAGCAAGGGAGCCGGGCGACAAGAGACCCAGTACTTC.

This clonotype occurred many times. The chain joins TRBV6-2 or TRBV6-3 to TRBJ2-5, with TRBD2 identical over 14 bases. CDR3 length equals 16 residues. V trimming: 5 bases; J trimming: 5 bases; junction bases outside the gene matches: 7. The germline gives CDR1 MNHEY, CDR2 SVGEGT. In DNA, the CDR3 is TGTGCCAGCAGTCCAGGACTAGCGGGAGGATGGGAGACCCAGTACTTC. This encodes CASSPGLAGGWETQYF.

The chain carries TRBV20-1 and TRBJ1-4; D is ambiguous. The CDR3 extends over 14 amino acids. In germline, CDR1 is DFQATT, CDR2 SNEGSKA (reference sequence). V dropped 5 bases and J dropped 2 bases, with 12 bases sitting between them. The CDR3 coding sequence is TGCAGTGCTCCCCGGTTAGGGACTAATGAAAAACTGTTTTTT. This translates into CSAPRLGTNEKLFF.

This clonotype has at least ten counts. The V gene is TRBV6-5, the J gene TRBJ1-5; TRBD1 might be the D (5 bases). The CDR3 spans 14 residues. Trimming stripped 0 bases from V and 7 bases from J, with 10 bases between. The V gene's germline CDR1 is MNHEY and CDR2 SVGAGI. The CDR3 spells CASSYSRQGQPQHF. The CDR3 nucleotides read TGTGCCAGCAGTTACTCGAGGCAGGGCCAGCCCCAGCATTTT.

The J gene is TRBJ2-5, the V gene TRBV19, with TRBD2 matching 13 bases. With 4 bases clipped from V and 5 bases from J, the junction kept 10 bases outside the gene matches. The CDR3 length is 17 residues. CDR1 LNHDA and CDR2 SQIVND come from the germline V gene (reference sequence). CDR3 nucleotide sequence: TGTGCCAGTAGTACCGATGGACTAGCGGGGGAAGGGGAGACCCAGTACTTC. This sequence encodes CASSTDGLAGEGETQYF.

The J gene is TRBJ2-3, the V gene TRBV6-5; tentatively, D is TRBD1 (6 bases). V lost 4 bases to trimming and J lost 4 bases, with 21 bases between them. From germline, CDR1 is MNHEY and CDR2 SVGAGI. The CDR3 covers 17 residues. The CDR3 is CASSSGPGARRADTQYF. In nucleotides, the CDR3 is TGTGCCAGCAGTTCCGGGCCAGGGGCGCGGCGCGCAGATACGCAGTATTTT.

There are a few counts of this clonotype. V is TRBV6-1 and J is TRBJ1-1, with D uncertain. The CDR3 loop spans 14 amino acids. CDR1 is MNHNS and CDR2 is SASEGT in the germline V gene. V gave up 5 bases and J gave up 0 bases, with 10 bases separating them. CDR3 sequence: CASSPRLVNTEAFF. The CDR3 DNA reads as TGTGCCAGCAGTCCCCGGCTCGTGAACACTGAAGCTTTCTTT.

This clonotype occurred a few times. CDR3 in amino acids: CSARDRNSPLHF. The CDR3 nucleotides read TGCAGTGCTAGGGACAGGAATTCACCCCTCCACTTT. This sequence joins TRBV20-1 and TRBJ1-6; 7 bases match TRBD1. The germline V gene has CDR1 DFQATT and CDR2 SNEGSKA (reference sequence). The CDR3 runs to 12 residues. The trim removed 3 bases at V and 7 bases at J, leaving 0 bases unmatched.

The J gene is TRBJ1-2, the V gene TRBV4-1, with D possibly TRBD1 on 6 matching bases. CDR1 is MGHRA and CDR2 is YSYEKL in the germline V gene. CDR3 length equals 16 residues. Trimming removed 3 bases at V and 2 bases at J, with 16 bases between. CDR3: CASSQSDSFENYGYTF. In nucleotides, the CDR3 is TGCGCCAGCAGCCAGTCGGACAGTTTCGAAAACTATGGCTACACCTTC.

This CDR3 is CASRQGTSTDTQYF. CDR3 bases: TGTGCCAGCAGGCAGGGGACTAGCACAGATACGCAGTATTTT. The chain joins TRBV12-3 or TRBV12-4 to TRBJ2-3; D possibly matches TRBD1 or TRBD2 (6 bases each). The CDR3 sequence is 14 residues long. Trimming shortened V by 6 bases and J by 0 bases, and 10 bases separated the two germline ends.